These 19 T cell receptor beta chains were sequenced from one sample in a study of human T cells and chemical hapten exposure. MiXCR, applied by TCRdb to the RACE reads, yields one record per CDR3 protein. The sample has 200,000 to 300,000 distinct CDR3 sequences; over 8% are singletons. Sample time point: pre-sensitization, week 0. Sample treatment: therapeutic diphenylcyclopropenone sensitization with weekly scalp DPC. Specimen: whole blood, collected in connection with sensitization to the hapten diphenylcyclopropenone (DPC). These receptors all stem from a middle-aged woman with alopecia areata. Some clones in this sample may be carry-over from other donors' samples.

This clonotype occurred many times. The chain employs TRBV6-2 or TRBV6-3 and TRBJ2-3; D not resolved. With 5 bases removed from V and 6 bases from J, the gap between germline ends came to 9 bases. The CDR3 is 12 amino acids. From germline, CDR1 is MNHEY and CDR2 SVGEGT. The CDR3 spells CASSPRLDTQYF. CDR3 DNA: TGTGCCAGCAGTCCTAGGTTGGATACGCAGTATTTT.

This clonotype occurred a few times. This chain uses TRBV5-1 with TRBJ1-4, with D possibly matching TRBD1 (5 bases). Germline V gene sequence: CDR1 SGHRS, CDR2 YFSETQ. V lost 1 base, J lost 8 bases, and 15 bases lay in between. The length of the CDR3 is 15 residues. The CDR3 reads CASSLPPPRGEKLFF. In DNA form, the CDR3 reads TGCGCCAGCAGCTTGCCACCCCCGCGGGGCGAAAAACTGTTTTTT.

This clonotype was detected a few times. The chain joins TRBV7-2 to TRBJ2-7; D is uncertain. The CDR3 length is 15 residues. The germline gives CDR1 SGHTA, CDR2 FQGNSA. The V and J ends lost 5 bases and 2 bases respectively, with 16 bases between them. The CDR3 sequence: CASSPRGQVPYEQYF. The CDR3 coding sequence is TGTGCCAGCAGCCCCCGTGGGCAGGTCCCCTACGAGCAGTACTTC.

Only one count was recorded for this clonotype. Possible read error: a much larger clone is one base away. J is TRBJ2-2 and V is TRBV28; D perhaps matches TRBD2 (6 bases). Trimming cost V 5 bases and J 1 base, with 17 bases left between them. The germline V gene has CDR1 MDHEN and CDR2 SYDVKM. The CDR3 contains 17 residues. The CDR3 here is CASSLRRGSLNTGELFF. The CDR3 nucleotides are TGTGCCAGCAGTCTTCGGAGGGGCAGCCTGAACACCGGGGAGCTGTTTTTT.

The sample holds many counts of this clonotype. This chain links TRBV6-2 or TRBV6-3 with TRBJ2-1; 12 bases are a match to TRBD2. The CDR3 loop spans 20 amino acids. Germline V CDR1 and CDR2: MNHEY, SVGEGT. V gave up 2 bases and J gave up 6 bases; unmatched junction bases: 17. The CDR3 protein is CASSYPTSGRNPGRPNEQFF. The CDR3 DNA is TGTGCCAGCAGTTACCCGACTAGCGGGAGAAATCCGGGGCGGCCCAATGAGCAGTTCTTC.

This clonotype came up a few times. The chain combines TRBV24-1 with TRBJ2-3; 9 bases line up with TRBD1. The J segment lost 1 base and the V segment lost 0 bases, leaving 4 bases of the junction unmatched. CDR1 is KGHDR, CDR2 SFDVKD, per germline. CDR3 size: 17 residues. CDR3 bases: TGTGCCACCAGTGATTTGACGGGACAGGGAGGCACAGATACGCAGTATTTT. Translation: CATSDLTGQGGTDTQYF.

This clonotype was counted between two and nine times. The CDR3 DNA follows: TGTGCCAGCAGTTTCCTGGGAGTGGGCCCGAACACTGAAGCTTTCTTT. It specifies CASSFLGVGPNTEAFF. This chain connects TRBV6-2 or TRBV6-3 to TRBJ1-1; D not certain. Trimming removed 4 bases at V and 1 base at J, with 16 bases between. CDR3 length: 16 amino acids. Germline V CDR1 and CDR2: MNHEY, SVGEGT.

There are a few counts of this clonotype. The CDR3 reads CASTLAGGDEQFF. CDR3 nucleotide sequence: TGTGCCAGCACCTTAGCGGGAGGTGATGAGCAGTTCTTC. The rearrangement links TRBV5-6 to TRBJ2-1, with 10 bases that match TRBD2. CDR3 size: 13 residues. Germline loops: CDR1 SGHDT, CDR2 YYEEEE. With 6 bases clipped from V and 8 bases from J, the junction kept 5 bases outside the gene matches.

There are a few counts of this clonotype. V and J are TRBV12-3 or TRBV12-4 and TRBJ1-1, with 7 bases that match TRBD1. The junction had 5 bases not matched to a gene; V was cut back by 6 bases and J by 1 base. There are 14 residues in the CDR3. CDR3 amino acids: CASRERQGNTEAFF. The CDR3 DNA reads TGTGCCAGCAGGGAGCGACAGGGGAACACTGAAGCTTTCTTT.

The chain couples TRBV7-9 to TRBJ2-1; TRBD2 aligns across 7 bases. Trimming cost V 1 base and J 9 bases; bases outside gene matches: 9. Germline V gene lookup returns CDR1 SEHNR and CDR2 FQNEAQ (reference sequence). CDR3 length: 15 residues. The CDR3 protein is CASSLGLAAHGEQFF. The CDR3 DNA sequence: TGTGCCAGCAGCTTAGGCCTAGCGGCCCATGGTGAGCAGTTCTTC.

This clonotype was seen many times. The gene calls are TRBV6-6 and TRBJ2-1; no clear D. The V end lost 0 bases, the J end lost 3 bases, and 12 bases lay between the germline ends. The CDR3 runs 16 residues. From germline, CDR1 is MNHNY and CDR2 SVGAGI (reference sequence). The CDR3 region has the DNA TGTGCCAGCAGTTACTCGTCCCCCGCGGTCTACAATGAGCAGTTCTTC. It yields the protein CASSYSSPAVYNEQFF.

The sample holds many counts of this clonotype. The chain combines TRBV6-5 with TRBJ1-5; D might be TRBD1 (6 bases). Germline-derived CDR1 and CDR2 are MNHEY and SVGAGI. This CDR3 is built from 14 residues. The ends were cut back, 7 bases at V and 2 bases at J, with 12 bases in the middle. The CDR3 loop is CASTKGGRNQPQHF. Written as DNA, the CDR3 is TGTGCCAGCACTAAGGGGGGACGCAATCAGCCCCAGCATTTT.

The CDR3 here is CASSPTWGGGDSNQPQHF. For the CDR3, the DNA is TGTGCCAGCTCACCAACCTGGGGCGGGGGAGATAGCAATCAGCCCCAGCATTTT. The rearrangement uses TRBV18 and TRBJ1-5; tentatively, D is TRBD1 (5 bases). Germline V gene data show CDR1 as KGHSH and CDR2 as LQKENI. V was pared by 2 bases and J by 0 bases, with 17 bases between. The CDR3 runs to 18 residues.

This clonotype was observed a few times. This rearrangement joins TRBV20-1 to TRBJ1-1; possibly TRBD1 for D (6 bases). This CDR3 contains 14 residues. V lost 1 base, J lost 3 bases, and 12 bases lay in between. Germline V lookup: CDR1 DFQATT, CDR2 SNEGSKA (reference sequence). CDR3 coding DNA: TGCAGTGCTAGAGCTCAGGGGAAGTACACTGAAGCTTTCTTT. This translates into CSARAQGKYTEAFF.

This clonotype was counted many times. This chain uses TRBV27 with TRBJ1-2; TRBD1 might be the D (5 bases). The germline V gene encodes CDR1 MNHEY and CDR2 SMNVEV (reference sequence). V was trimmed by 0 bases and J by 8 bases, leaving 13 bases between them. The CDR3 totals 14 residues. The CDR3 DNA reads TGTGCCAGCAGTTTATCGTCGGGGCTCGGGGGCTACACCTTC. It yields the protein CASSLSSGLGGYTF.

This clonotype was detected only a few times. CDR3 region: CASSFRQAGNQPQHF. CDR3 nucleotide sequence: TGTGCCAGCAGTTTCCGACAGGCTGGCAATCAGCCCCAGCATTTT. This chain uses TRBV28 with TRBJ1-5; D is perhaps TRBD1 (6 bases). The V gene's germline CDR1 is MDHEN and CDR2 SYDVKM. V lost 3 bases and J 2 bases, leaving 11 bases between the germline ends. The CDR3 has 15 amino acids.

This clonotype was counted only a few times. In DNA form, the CDR3 reads TGTGCCTGCGGTCGGGGAGAGACCCAGTACTTC. Translated: CACGRGETQYF. The chain uses TRBV12-3 or TRBV12-4 and TRBJ2-5; D is perhaps TRBD2 (5 bases). The CDR3 runs 11 residues. V was shortened by 11 bases and J by 4 bases, with 11 bases between the two germline ends.

The chain couples TRBV20-1 to TRBJ2-1; 11 nucleotides line up with TRBD2. The germline V gene has CDR1 DFQATT and CDR2 SNEGSKA (reference sequence). This CDR3 region has 15 residues. The V gene end was trimmed by 2 bases and the J gene end by 12 bases; junction bases not matched to a gene: 12. Here the CDR3 DNA reads TGCAGTGCTAGAATTTTAGAGACTAGCGGGATCCGGCAGTTCTTC. Its protein is CSARILETSGIRQFF.

V usage is TRBV7-9 and J usage is TRBJ2-7; TRBD1 matches at 7 bases. Germline V gene data show CDR1 as SEHNR and CDR2 as FQNEAQ (reference sequence). This CDR3 contains 14 residues. V lost 4 bases to trimming and J lost 6 bases; unmatched junction nucleotides: 9. DNA for the CDR3: TGTGCCAGCAGCTCGGGACAGACAATGAGCGAGCAGTACTTC. Translation gives CASSSGQTMSEQYF.